The T cell receptor (beta chain) under discussion was sequenced for a study of cytotoxic CD8 clonotypes in ibrutinib-treated CLL. The repertoire was sequenced with immunoSEQ multiplex PCR; TCRdb's copy has only in-frame clones and lacks some. The repertoire holds roughly 250,000 clones, with around 70% as singletons. Trimming pared 6 bases from V and 2 bases from J, leaving 5 bases between. The CDR3 is 11 amino acids. Germline V gene lookup returns CDR1 MNHEY and CDR2 SMNVEV (reference sequence). Study conclusions and caveats: Clonality grew at ibrutinib response; at progression, it decreased back toward baseline.

The table lists this clone with a few counts. Its target is unknown. The sample here was PBMCs, taken after 24 months of ibrutinib treatment. This TCR came from a human donor with chronic lymphocytic leukemia. The rearrangement links TRBV27 to TRBJ2-7; D might be TRBD2 (5 bases). CDR3 bases: TGTGCCAGCAGGGAGGCCTACGAGCAGTACTTC. Its protein is CASREAYEQYF.